This passage covers 23 T cell receptor beta chains from one sample sequenced in a study of blood T cell repertoires in COVID-19. TCRdb keeps only in-frame clones here, not all; method: immunoSEQ multiplex PCR. The profile covers about 97,000 clones, with 87% appearing a single time and approximately 10% taken by the ten largest. The sequenced sample was peripheral blood. Every receptor here comes from a young woman with acute or convalescent COVID-19.

The chain couples TRBV6-5 to TRBJ2-3; TRBD2 might be the D (5 bases). CDR3 size: 15 residues. Germline lookup yields CDR1 MNHEY and CDR2 SVGAGI. V was shortened by 11 bases and J by 0 bases, with 18 bases between the two germline ends. The CDR3 spells CAAEGFTSSTDTQYF. The DNA for the CDR3 is TGTGCCGCCGAGGGCTTCACCTCTAGCACAGATACGCAGTATTTT.

The chain carries TRBV4-1 and TRBJ2-7, with 7 bases lining up with TRBD2. This CDR3 has 14 residues. Germline V gene lookup returns CDR1 MGHRA and CDR2 YSYEKL. V gave up 4 bases and J gave up 9 bases; unmatched junction bases: 12. The CDR3 DNA is TGCGCCAGCAGCCCCTCCCCGGGACTACTAGCGCAGTACTTC. Translated, it gives CASSPSPGLLAQYF.

The chain uses TRBV12-3 or TRBV12-4 and TRBJ1-4, with a tentative D call TRBD1 (5 bases). V gave up 3 bases and J gave up 8 bases, with 10 bases separating them. This CDR3 region has 13 residues. CDR3 residues: CASSFGGTEKLFF. The CDR3 region has the DNA TGTGCCAGCAGTTTCGGGGGAACGGAAAAACTGTTTTTT.

The chain joins TRBV5-6 to TRBJ1-5, with D tentatively TRBD1 (6 bases). CDR3 length equals 14 residues. The germline V gene has CDR1 SGHDT and CDR2 YYEEEE. The V end lost 2 bases, the J end lost 5 bases, and 11 bases lay between the germline ends. The CDR3 DNA follows: TGTGCCAGCAGCTTAGGGGGATGGGATCAGCCCCAGCATTTT. The encoded protein is CASSLGGWDQPQHF.

V and J are TRBV7-8 and TRBJ2-2, with 9 bases matching TRBD2. The CDR3 contains 17 residues. The ends lost 1 base at V and 1 base at J; junction bases unmatched: 4. Germline values: CDR1 SGHVS, CDR2 FQNEAQ. CDR3 amino acids: CASSLVGSGGNTGELFF. The CDR3 bases are TGTGCCAGCAGCTTAGTGGGTAGCGGGGGGAACACCGGGGAGCTGTTTTTT.

This clone was seen only a few times. The rearrangement joins TRBV2 to TRBJ1-2, with D possibly matching TRBD1 (5 bases). The V and J ends lost 10 bases and 5 bases respectively, with 14 bases between them. Germline values: CDR1 SNHLY, CDR2 FYNNEI. This CDR3 has 12 amino acids. The DNA of the CDR3 is TGTGCCACGGGGGGAGGGAAGTATGGCTACACCTTC. Amino acid sequence: CATGGGKYGYTF.

This chain uses TRBV9 with TRBJ2-1; D gene uncertain. Germline lookup yields CDR1 SGDLS and CDR2 YYNGEE. CDR3 size: 13 residues. V was clipped by 2 bases and J by 6 bases, with 9 bases between them. The CDR3 DNA reads TGTGCCAGCAGCGTCCTCAGTGGCAATGAGCAGTTCTTC. Translating gives CASSVLSGNEQFF.

The chain links TRBV6-1 to TRBJ2-1; TRBD2 matches at 7 bases. The CDR3 is 15 residues long. CDR1 and CDR2 (germline): MNHNS, SASEGT. Trimming took 5 bases from V and 2 from J; bases not matched to a gene: 6. CDR3 in amino acids: CASSLADPTYNEQFF. CDR3 in DNA: TGTGCCAGCAGTCTAGCGGATCCAACCTACAATGAGCAGTTCTTC.

The chain employs TRBV18 and TRBJ1-5; D unresolved. The CDR3 runs to 15 residues. Germline V gene lookup returns CDR1 KGHSH and CDR2 LQKENI. Trimming removed 6 bases from V and 6 bases from J, with 18 bases in between. The CDR3, as DNA: TGTGCCAGCTCCATCGGACTGGGATTGGGTCAGCCCCAGCATTTT. Translated, it gives CASSIGLGLGQPQHF.

The V and J genes are TRBV7-9 and TRBJ2-1; TRBD2 aligns across 8 bases. Trimming took 5 bases from V and 15 from J; bases not matched to a gene: 18. CDR3 length equals 15 residues. Germline V lookup: CDR1 SEHNR, CDR2 FQNEAQ (reference sequence). This CDR3 is CASSPTNTRGGKRFF. The CDR3 nucleotides are TGTGCCAGCAGCCCCACGAATACCCGGGGGGGGAAGAGGTTCTTC.

V gene TRBV5-1 combines with J gene TRBJ1-2; 8 nucleotides agree with TRBD1. The V gene end was trimmed by 3 bases and the J gene end by 2 bases; junction bases not matched to a gene: 9. The CDR3 is 16 residues long. Germline V gene sequence: CDR1 SGHRS, CDR2 YFSETQ. In DNA, the CDR3 is TGCGCCAGCAGCTCCTACCAGGGGGCCCTCAACTATGGCTACACCTTC. Translation: CASSSYQGALNYGYTF.

V usage is TRBV28 and J usage is TRBJ1-2; 7 bases are shared with TRBD1. This CDR3 region has 12 residues. The V segment lost 10 bases and the J segment 4 bases; nucleotides outside the gene matches: 6. Per germline, CDR1 MDHEN and CDR2 SYDVKM. The DNA for the CDR3 is TGTGCCACCCCGGGACAGACCTATGGCTACACCTTC. Protein: CATPGQTYGYTF.

The rearrangement joins TRBV7-9 to TRBJ1-6; no definite D call. The CDR3 runs to 16 residues. V lost 4 bases and J 4 bases, leaving 14 bases between the germline ends. CDR1 SEHNR and CDR2 FQNEAQ come from the germline V gene (reference sequence). CDR3 DNA sequence: TGTGCCAGCAGCTCTTTCACGGGGATTTATAATTCACCCCTCCACTTT. Protein product: CASSSFTGIYNSPLHF.

This clone was counted once. The chain carries TRBV3-1 (or the pseudogene TRBV3-2) and TRBJ2-2, with 9 bases lining up with TRBD2. The junction had 10 bases not matched to a gene; V was cut back by 4 bases and J by 4 bases. The CDR3 is 17 residues long. Looked up from germline, CDR1 is LGHDT and CDR2 is YNNKEL (reference sequence). The CDR3 coding sequence is TGTGCCAGCAGCCCACTCTTTGGTAGCGGGGGCACCGGGGAGCTGTTTTTT. Translation gives CASSPLFGSGGTGELFF.

J is TRBJ1-5 and V is TRBV5-6, with a weak D call TRBD1 (5 bases). Trimming shortened V by 3 bases and J by 6 bases, and 16 bases separated the two germline ends. The CDR3 covers 15 residues. Germline V gene data show CDR1 as SGHDT and CDR2 as YYEEEE. CDR3 sequence (DNA): TGTGCCAGCAGCTCGGCCAGGGAATACGGTCAGCCCCAGCATTTT. It encodes CASSSAREYGQPQHF.

This chain uses TRBV5-1 with TRBJ2-7, with 10 bases identical to TRBD2. Germline values: CDR1 SGHRS, CDR2 YFSETQ. The J segment lost 4 bases and the V segment lost 9 bases, leaving 7 bases of the junction unmatched. This CDR3 contains 13 residues. The CDR3 protein is CATSVAGGYEQYF. DNA for the CDR3: TGCGCCACCTCGGTAGCGGGGGGTTACGAGCAGTACTTC.

The chain couples TRBV2 to TRBJ2-3, with 7 bases lining up with TRBD2. Looked up from germline, CDR1 is SNHLY and CDR2 is FYNNEI. V shed 6 bases and J 0 bases; nucleotides not matched to a gene: 6. The CDR3 loop spans 15 amino acids. CDR3 residues: CASRRGRGSTDTQYF. The CDR3 DNA follows: TGTGCCAGCAGGCGTGGGCGGGGGAGCACAGATACGCAGTATTTT.

V and J are TRBV9 and TRBJ1-1; a weak D match, TRBD1 (5 bases). The germline V and J ends were trimmed by 3 bases and 0 bases, with 15 bases remaining between them. CDR3 length: 16 residues. Germline V lookup: CDR1 SGDLS, CDR2 YYNGEE. The CDR3 coding sequence is TGTGCCAGCAGCGCAGTCGTTCAGGGTTTGAACACTGAAGCTTTCTTT. Translating gives CASSAVVQGLNTEAFF.

The V and J genes are TRBV28 and TRBJ1-2; possibly TRBD1 for D (6 bases). This CDR3 region has 15 residues. Germline assignment: CDR1 MDHEN and CDR2 SYDVKM. Trimming stripped 3 bases from V and 5 bases from J, with 16 bases between. The CDR3, as DNA: TGTGCCAGCAGTTTCCCTAGGACAGACGGTTATGGCTACACCTTC. It encodes CASSFPRTDGYGYTF.

The rearrangement links TRBV20-1 to TRBJ2-3, with D unresolved. Germline loops: CDR1 DFQATT, CDR2 SNEGSKA (reference sequence). Trimming cost V 0 bases and J 6 bases, with 4 bases left between them. The CDR3 contains 11 residues. The DNA of the CDR3 is TGCAGTGCTAGAGAACGGGATACGCAGTATTTT. Protein sequence: CSARERDTQYF.

The chain has TRBV15 and TRBJ2-1; TRBD1 matches 7 bases. This CDR3 is built from 15 residues. V lost 0 bases and J lost 4; bases outside the gene matches: 3. Per the germline V gene, CDR1 is LNHNV and CDR2 is YYDKDF (reference sequence). The CDR3: CATSRDTGVYNEQFF. In DNA form, the CDR3 reads TGTGCCACCAGCAGAGATACAGGGGTTTACAATGAGCAGTTCTTC.

J is TRBJ1-1 and V is TRBV4-1; TRBD1 matches 9 bases. J was trimmed by 6 bases and V by 6 bases; bases with no gene match: 5. The CDR3 has 13 amino acids. The germline V gene encodes CDR1 MGHRA and CDR2 YSYEKL. CDR3 in DNA: TGCGCCAGCAGGGGACAGGGTGTGCCTGAAGCTTTCTTT. Its protein product is CASRGQGVPEAFF.

The chain combines TRBV9 with TRBJ2-1, with 16 bases that match TRBD2. This CDR3 contains 15 residues. Germline V gene lookup returns CDR1 SGDLS and CDR2 YYNGEE. V lost 4 bases and J lost 9; bases outside the gene matches: 4. The chain's CDR3 is CASSPGTSGGVEQFF. The DNA for the CDR3 is TGTGCCAGCAGCCCAGGGACTAGCGGGGGGGTTGAGCAGTTCTTC.